These 20 T cell receptor beta chains came from one sample sequenced in a study of cytomegalovirus exposure and HLA in healthy donors. Method: immunoSEQ multiplex PCR; TCRdb's copy keeps in-frame clones and lacks some. The data show roughly 300,000 clones, approximately 90% seen once. The sample taken for sequencing was PBMCs. The receptors stem from a young woman in good health and CMV-seropositive.

This clone occurred once. The chain links TRBV27 to TRBJ2-5; 9 bases match TRBD2. The CDR3 contains 15 residues. With 3 bases clipped from V and 2 bases from J, the junction kept 4 bases outside the gene matches. The germline CDR1 and CDR2 sequences are MNHEY and SMNVEV (reference sequence). CDR3 sequence: CASSFRLAGQETQYF. The CDR3, as DNA: TGTGCCAGCAGTTTCAGGCTAGCGGGACAAGAGACCCAGTACTTC.

The V and J genes are TRBV5-1 and TRBJ2-1, with TRBD2 matching 10 bases. The trim removed 0 bases at V and 8 bases at J, leaving 5 bases unmatched. The CDR3 covers 15 residues. Per the germline V gene, CDR1 is SGHRS and CDR2 is YFSETQ. In DNA, the CDR3 is TGCGCCAGCAGCTTGGAGCGGGGGGGCCGTCATGAGCAGTTCTTC. It translates to CASSLERGGRHEQFF.

The chain joins TRBV6-5 to TRBJ1-2, with unresolved D. This CDR3 comprises 14 residues. The germline gives CDR1 MNHEY, CDR2 SVGAGI. Trimming removed 7 bases from V and 8 bases from J, with 20 bases in between. CDR3 protein: CASIRPNSGRGYTF. As DNA, the CDR3 is TGTGCCAGCATCCGCCCGAACAGTGGAAGGGGCTACACCTTC.

V usage is TRBV13 and J usage is TRBJ2-5; D is possibly TRBD2 (5 bases). CDR1 PRHDT and CDR2 FYEKMQ come from the germline V gene (reference sequence). Deletions cut 5 bases from V and 4 bases from J, with 5 bases between. The CDR3 extends over 11 amino acids. Here the CDR3 DNA reads TGTGCCAGCAGCGAGGGAGAGACCCAGTACTTC. Its protein product is CASSEGETQYF.

This chain links TRBV6-4 with TRBJ1-3, with 8 bases matching TRBD1. The CDR3 covers 16 residues. Losses at the gene ends were 6 bases for V and 3 bases for J; bases not matched to a gene: 10. CDR1 is MRHNA, CDR2 SNTAGT, per germline. CDR3 loop: CASSVHRGTGGNTIYF. CDR3 coding DNA: TGTGCCAGCAGCGTCCACAGGGGGACGGGTGGAAACACCATATATTTT.

This sequence joins TRBV10-1 and TRBJ1-2; possible D gene TRBD1, 5 bases. The CDR3 has 14 amino acids. CDR1 and CDR2 from the germline V gene are WNHNN and SYGVQD (reference sequence). With 2 bases removed from V and 2 bases from J, the gap between germline ends came to 9 bases. CDR3 sequence reads: CASSEGADNYGYTF. The CDR3 coding sequence is TGCGCCAGCAGTGAGGGGGCAGACAACTATGGCTACACCTTC.

The rearrangement links TRBV13 to TRBJ2-7; maybe TRBD2 (6 bases). Per germline, CDR1 PRHDT and CDR2 FYEKMQ (reference sequence). The V end lost 5 bases, the J end lost 4 bases, and 18 bases lay between the germline ends. This CDR3 has 15 residues. The CDR3 DNA follows: TGTGCCAGCAGCCTGGGAACCGGGGGAAATTACGAGCAGTACTTC. It yields the protein CASSLGTGGNYEQYF.

The chain is built from TRBV5-4 and TRBJ2-1, with TRBD2 as a possible D gene (6 bases). This CDR3 spans 14 amino acids. V gave up 4 bases and J gave up 5 bases, with 13 bases separating them. CDR1 is SGHNT and CDR2 is YYREEE in the germline V gene (reference sequence). CDR3 in DNA: TGTGCCAGCAGCGCCCGGGGCGGGAACAATGAGCAGTTCTTC. Translation gives CASSARGGNNEQFF.

The rearrangement links TRBV2 to TRBJ1-3; 7 bases match TRBD1. V lost 6 bases and J lost 0; bases outside the gene matches: 2. The CDR3 contains 14 residues. CDR1 is SNHLY and CDR2 is FYNNEI in the germline V gene. The CDR3 loop reads CASRGQSSGNTIYF. CDR3 DNA sequence: TGTGCCAGCAGGGGACAGAGCTCTGGAAACACCATATATTTT.

V and J are TRBV5-6 and TRBJ1-1; perhaps TRBD1 as D (5 bases). Germline CDR1 is SGHDT and CDR2 is YYEEEE. This CDR3 spans 14 amino acids. V lost 2 bases to trimming and J lost 5 bases, with 13 bases between them. CDR3 DNA sequence: TGTGCCAGCAGCTTTCGGGGGGGTTGGACTGAAGCTTTCTTT. Translation: CASSFRGGWTEAFF.

The chain recombines TRBV7-9 with TRBJ2-7; D remains unclear. Deletions cut 3 bases from V and 0 bases from J, with 3 bases between. The length of the CDR3 is 12 residues. Germline V lookup: CDR1 SEHNR, CDR2 FQNEAQ (reference sequence). The CDR3 reads CASSFHSYEQYF. CDR3 coding DNA: TGTGCCAGCAGCTTCCACTCCTACGAGCAGTACTTC.

The V gene is TRBV28, the J gene TRBJ2-1; 13 nucleotides align to TRBD2. V trimming: 1 base; J trimming: 10 bases; junction bases outside the gene matches: 16. Germline values: CDR1 MDHEN, CDR2 SYDVKM. The length of the CDR3 is 19 residues. The CDR3 protein is CASSLSKIILAGGPGEQFF. The CDR3 DNA is TGTGCCAGCAGTTTATCCAAAATAATACTAGCGGGAGGGCCGGGGGAGCAGTTCTTC.

The chain links TRBV30 to TRBJ2-1, with 9 nucleotides matching TRBD2. The germline V gene has CDR1 GTSNPN and CDR2 SVGIG (reference sequence). This CDR3 comprises 15 residues. Losses at the gene ends were 3 bases for V and 9 bases for J; bases not matched to a gene: 12. The DNA for the CDR3 is TGTGCCTGGAGATTTTGGCGGGGGGGCACGGGTGAGCAGTTCTTC. Residues: CAWRFWRGGTGEQFF. Full variable domain (remainder filled in from reference TRBV30 and TRBJ2-1): SQTIHQWPATLVQPVGSPLSLECTVEGTSNPNLYWYRQAAGRGLQLLFYSVGIGQISSEVPQNLSASRPQDRQFILSSKKLLLSDSGFYLCAWRFWRGGTGEQFFGPGTRLTVL.

This clone was counted a few times. DNA of the CDR3: TGTGCCAGCAGCCATCTAGGTATTTCAATCACAGATACGCAGTATTTT. This codes for CASSHLGISITDTQYF. The chain has TRBV9 and TRBJ2-3; no firm D call. The CDR3 spans 16 residues. Germline V CDR1 and CDR2: SGDLS, YYNGEE. The V and J ends lost 4 bases and 2 bases respectively, with 17 bases between them.

Of note for this clone: This sample includes further DNA sequences coding for the same CDR3. The chain carries TRBV27 and TRBJ2-1, with 11 bases aligning to TRBD2. The germline V gene has CDR1 MNHEY and CDR2 SMNVEV (reference sequence). The CDR3 is made up of 14 amino acids. The junction had 2 bases not matched to a gene; V was cut back by 1 base and J by 9 bases. The CDR3 is CASSLFLAGGEQFF. The CDR3 DNA follows: TGTGCCAGCAGTTTATTTCTAGCGGGGGGTGAGCAGTTCTTC.

J is TRBJ2-2 and V is TRBV6-5, with no clear D. The CDR3 is made up of 15 amino acids. Trimming stripped 0 bases from V and 2 bases from J, with 7 bases between. CDR1 is MNHEY, CDR2 SVGAGI, per germline. This CDR3 reads CASSYSTANTGELFF. The CDR3 DNA reads TGTGCCAGCAGTTACTCGACGGCCAACACCGGGGAGCTGTTTTTT.

The chain's CDR3 is CASTIGGSGYNEQFF. CDR3 in DNA: TGTGCCAGCACCATAGGGGGATCTGGTTACAATGAGCAGTTCTTC. The gene calls are TRBV6-6 and TRBJ2-1, with D possibly TRBD1 on 6 matching bases. V dropped 7 bases and J dropped 4 bases, with 17 bases sitting between them. CDR3 length: 15 amino acids. Germline-derived CDR1 and CDR2 are MNHNY and SVGAGI (reference sequence).

V and J are TRBV2 and TRBJ1-5; D is undetermined. With 2 bases removed from V and 3 bases from J, the gap between germline ends came to 8 bases. CDR1 SNHLY and CDR2 FYNNEI come from the germline V gene. CDR3 length: 14 amino acids. The CDR3 bases are TGTGCCAGCAGTGAACCGGGAGTCAATCAGCCCCAGCATTTT. Amino acids: CASSEPGVNQPQHF.

This chain connects TRBV4-1 to TRBJ2-1; TRBD1 matches 7 bases. Looked up from germline, CDR1 is MGHRA and CDR2 is YSYEKL. The CDR3 totals 15 residues. Trimming at V came to 3 bases and at J to 4 bases, leaving 6 bases not matched to a gene. CDR3 protein: CASSQQGQLYNEQFF. The CDR3 bases are TGCGCCAGCAGCCAGCAGGGACAGCTGTACAATGAGCAGTTCTTC.

The CDR3 loop is CASSLRYEQYF. In DNA form, the CDR3 reads TGTGCCAGCAGCCTGCGTTACGAGCAGTACTTC. The chain employs TRBV7-2 and TRBJ2-7; no reliable D call. Trimming shortened V by 5 bases and J by 4 bases, and 6 bases separated the two germline ends. Germline V gene sequence: CDR1 SGHTA, CDR2 FQGNSA. The CDR3 loop spans 11 amino acids.